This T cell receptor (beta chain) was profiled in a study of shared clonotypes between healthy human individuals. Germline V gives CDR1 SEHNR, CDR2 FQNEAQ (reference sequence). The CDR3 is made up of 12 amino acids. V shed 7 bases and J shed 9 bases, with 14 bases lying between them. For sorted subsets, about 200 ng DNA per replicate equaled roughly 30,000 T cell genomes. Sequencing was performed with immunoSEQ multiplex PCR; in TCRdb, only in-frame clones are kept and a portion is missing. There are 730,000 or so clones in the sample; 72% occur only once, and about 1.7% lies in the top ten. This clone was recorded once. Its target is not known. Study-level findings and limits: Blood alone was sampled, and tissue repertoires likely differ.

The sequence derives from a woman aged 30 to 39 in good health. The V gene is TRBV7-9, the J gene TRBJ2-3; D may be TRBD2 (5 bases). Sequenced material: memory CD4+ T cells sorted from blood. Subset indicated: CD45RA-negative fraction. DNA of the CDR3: TGTGCCAGCAACTTCGGGGAAGGGACGCAGTATTTT. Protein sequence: CASNFGEGTQYF.